This is a list of T cell receptor beta chains from one sample in a study of blood T cells in healthy people across ages. MiXCR, run by TCRdb on the 5' RACE reads, gives a single entry per CDR3 protein. Of roughly 1,700,000 distinct CDR3 sequences listed, about 28% are singletons. The source material was blood. These receptors all come from a woman aged 25 to 39 in good health. CDR3s include the opening cysteine and the closing phenylalanine or tryptophan. A D gene is named only where the DNA matches it firmly. The listing skips clone size in some rows; elsewhere it reads once, few, many or a size class.

abundance: -
j_gene: TRBJ1-2
v_gene: TRBV10-1
d_gene: TRBD1
CDR3aa: CASSGTGGIGYTF
CDR3nt: TGCGCCAGCAGCGGGACAGGGGGCATTGGCTACACCTTC

abundance: few
j_gene: TRBJ2-3
v_gene: TRBV3-1
d_gene: TRBD2
CDR3aa: CASSQEKRGTQYF
CDR3nt: TGTGCCAGCAGCCAAGAAAAGCGGGGGACGCAGTATTTT

abundance: few
j_gene: TRBJ2-7
v_gene: TRBV6-2/TRBV6-3
d_gene: -
CDR3aa: CASSSRSRTGFYEQYF
CDR3nt: TGTGCCAGCAGTAGCCGTAGTCGTACGGGCTTCTACGAGCAGTACTTC

abundance: -
j_gene: TRBJ2-7
v_gene: TRBV3-1
d_gene: -
CDR3aa: CASSQAGAHEQYF
CDR3nt: TGTGCCAGCAGCCAAGCGGGAGCCCACGAGCAGTACTTC

abundance: many
j_gene: TRBJ2-4
v_gene: TRBV12-3/TRBV12-4
d_gene: -
CDR3aa: CASSSHENIQYF
CDR3nt: TGTGCCAGCAGTTCCCATGAAAACATTCAGTACTTC

abundance: many
j_gene: TRBJ2-6
v_gene: TRBV29-1
d_gene: TRBD2
CDR3aa: CSVGPGGSGANVLTF
CDR3nt: TGCAGCGTGGGACCGGGGGGGAGCGGGGCCAACGTCCTGACTTTC

abundance: -
j_gene: TRBJ2-3
v_gene: TRBV20-1
d_gene: TRBD1
CDR3aa: CSAQDRVLTDTQYF
CDR3nt: TGCAGTGCTCAGGACAGGGTGCTCACAGATACGCAGTATTTT

abundance: many
j_gene: TRBJ1-2
v_gene: TRBV15
d_gene: -
CDR3aa: CATSRDSGPDPVYGYTF
CDR3nt: TGTGCCACCAGCAGAGATAGTGGGCCAGATCCGGTCTATGGCTACACCTTC

abundance: -
j_gene: TRBJ2-7
v_gene: TRBV12-3/TRBV12-4
d_gene: -
CDR3aa: CANSLGGSREQYF
CDR3nt: TGTGCCAACAGCCTCGGAGGGAGTCGCGAGCAGTACTTC

abundance: -
j_gene: TRBJ2-1
v_gene: TRBV5-1
d_gene: TRBD2
CDR3aa: CARIAGRSYNEQFF
CDR3nt: TGCGCCAGAATAGCGGGGCGCTCCTACAATGAGCAGTTCTTC

abundance: -
j_gene: TRBJ1-5
v_gene: TRBV2
d_gene: -
CDR3aa: CASSLETDQPRHF
CDR3nt: TGTGCCAGCAGTTTGGAGACAGATCAGCCCCGGCATTTT

abundance: -
j_gene: TRBJ2-1
v_gene: TRBV5-1
d_gene: -
CDR3aa: CASSLMLATPHEQFF
CDR3nt: TGCGCCAGCAGCTTGATGCTAGCCACCCCCCATGAGCAGTTCTTC

abundance: once
j_gene: TRBJ2-7
v_gene: TRBV7-6
d_gene: -
CDR3aa: CASSSRGPQYF
CDR3nt: TGTGCCAGCAGCTCCAGGGGTCCCCAGTACTTC

abundance: few
j_gene: TRBJ2-3
v_gene: TRBV20-1
d_gene: TRBD2
CDR3aa: CSATWGGDADTQYF
CDR3nt: TGCAGTGCTACCTGGGGGGGAGACGCAGATACGCAGTATTTT

abundance: many
j_gene: TRBJ1-4
v_gene: TRBV7-2
d_gene: TRBD1
CDR3aa: CASSPWTGFEKLFF
CDR3nt: TGTGCCAGCAGCCCTTGGACAGGGTTTGAAAAACTGTTTTTT

abundance: few
j_gene: TRBJ2-2
v_gene: TRBV11-2
d_gene: TRBD2
CDR3aa: CASGLSLLAGGPSNTGELFF
CDR3nt: TGTGCCAGCGGACTAAGCTTATTAGCGGGGGGACCCTCGAACACCGGGGAGCTGTTTTTT

abundance: many
j_gene: TRBJ2-7
v_gene: TRBV3-1
d_gene: TRBD2
CDR3aa: CASSQELSGGEQYF
CDR3nt: TGTGCCAGCAGCCAAGAGCTTAGCGGGGGCGAGCAGTACTTC

abundance: few
j_gene: TRBJ2-7
v_gene: TRBV7-6
d_gene: TRBD2
CDR3aa: CASGSGRDYEQYF
CDR3nt: TGTGCCAGCGGAAGCGGGAGGGACTACGAGCAGTACTTC

abundance: once
j_gene: TRBJ2-1
v_gene: TRBV5-1
d_gene: TRBD1
CDR3aa: CASSLERTGGLGDKQFF
CDR3nt: TGCGCCAGCAGCCTGGAACGAACAGGGGGCCTAGGCGATAAGCAGTTCTTC

abundance: -
j_gene: TRBJ2-1
v_gene: TRBV27
d_gene: TRBD1
CDR3aa: CAGGDRDPYNEQFF
CDR3nt: TGTGCCGGCGGAGACAGGGACCCCTACAATGAGCAGTTCTTC

abundance: many
j_gene: TRBJ2-7
v_gene: TRBV20-1
d_gene: -
CDR3aa: CSATVGTYEQYF
CDR3nt: TGCAGTGCCACAGTGGGGACCTACGAGCAGTACTTC

abundance: few
j_gene: TRBJ1-1
v_gene: TRBV20-1
d_gene: -
CDR3aa: CSASPAPDTEAFF
CDR3nt: TGCAGTGCTAGTCCAGCCCCGGACACTGAAGCTTTCTTT

abundance: -
j_gene: TRBJ2-4
v_gene: TRBV5-5
d_gene: -
CDR3aa: CASNGAFGKNIQYF
CDR3nt: TGTGCCAGCAATGGGGCCTTCGGCAAAAACATTCAGTACTTC

abundance: -
j_gene: TRBJ2-3
v_gene: TRBV7-2
d_gene: -
CDR3aa: CASSDSSFADTQYF
CDR3nt: TGTGCCAGCAGCGATAGCAGTTTCGCAGATACGCAGTATTTT

abundance: once
j_gene: TRBJ2-5
v_gene: TRBV6-4
d_gene: TRBD2
CDR3aa: CASSDEFGTKQYF
CDR3nt: TGTGCCAGCAGTGACGAGTTCGGGACTAAACAGTACTTC

abundance: many
j_gene: TRBJ1-5
v_gene: TRBV29-1
d_gene: TRBD1
CDR3aa: CSAIPGQGYSNQPQHF
CDR3nt: TGCAGCGCCATACCGGGACAGGGCTATAGCAATCAGCCCCAGCATTTT

abundance: few
j_gene: TRBJ2-1
v_gene: TRBV28
d_gene: -
CDR3aa: CASRIGTHGNEQFF
CDR3nt: TGTGCCAGCAGAATCGGGACGCACGGGAATGAGCAGTTCTTC

abundance: -
j_gene: TRBJ1-2
v_gene: TRBV24-1
d_gene: -
CDR3aa: CATSAMDLAGNYGYTF
CDR3nt: TGTGCCACCAGTGCCATGGACCTGGCGGGCAACTATGGCTACACCTTC

abundance: few
j_gene: TRBJ2-7
v_gene: TRBV10-1
d_gene: -
CDR3aa: CASFPSRGPYEQYF
CDR3nt: TGCGCCAGCTTCCCCTCCAGGGGTCCCTACGAGCAGTACTTC

abundance: -
j_gene: TRBJ1-2
v_gene: TRBV9
d_gene: -
CDR3aa: CASSPGPAANYGYTF
CDR3nt: TGTGCCAGCAGCCCCGGACCTGCGGCTAACTATGGCTACACCTTC

abundance: few
j_gene: TRBJ2-3
v_gene: TRBV5-4
d_gene: -
CDR3aa: CASSLGSGIKVDTQYF
CDR3nt: TGTGCCAGCAGCTTGGGATCCGGGATCAAGGTGGATACGCAGTATTTT

abundance: many
j_gene: TRBJ2-6
v_gene: TRBV18
d_gene: -
CDR3aa: CASSPRTGSSGANVLTF
CDR3nt: TGTGCCAGCAGTCCCAGGACCGGAAGCTCTGGGGCCAACGTCCTGACTTTC

abundance: -
j_gene: TRBJ2-1
v_gene: TRBV2
d_gene: -
CDR3aa: CASSGERSGLNEQFF
CDR3nt: TGTGCCAGCAGTGGAGAGCGGTCCGGGCTCAATGAGCAGTTCTTC

abundance: few
j_gene: TRBJ2-7
v_gene: TRBV11-2
d_gene: -
CDR3aa: CASSLGDLTYEQYF
CDR3nt: TGTGCCAGCAGCTTAGGGGACCTTACATACGAGCAGTACTTC

abundance: -
j_gene: TRBJ2-5
v_gene: TRBV5-1
d_gene: -
CDR3aa: CASGLKGQASETQYF
CDR3nt: TGCGCCAGCGGCCTGAAGGGGCAGGCTTCGGAGACCCAGTACTTC

abundance: few
j_gene: TRBJ2-3
v_gene: TRBV7-9
d_gene: -
CDR3aa: CASVTDTQYF
CDR3nt: TGTGCCAGCGTGACAGATACGCAGTATTTT

abundance: few
j_gene: TRBJ2-7
v_gene: TRBV7-6
d_gene: TRBD1
CDR3aa: CASSSAQGAGEQYF
CDR3nt: TGTGCCAGCAGCTCGGCACAGGGGGCCGGTGAGCAGTACTTC

abundance: many
j_gene: TRBJ2-1
v_gene: TRBV5-1
d_gene: TRBD1
CDR3aa: CASSLGTGYNEQFF
CDR3nt: TGTGCCAGCAGCTTAGGGACAGGGTACAATGAGCAGTTCTTC

abundance: -
j_gene: TRBJ1-1
v_gene: TRBV5-1
d_gene: -
CDR3aa: CASSLDVGRTEAFF
CDR3nt: TGCGCCAGCAGCTTGGATGTCGGGCGCACTGAAGCTTTCTTT

abundance: -
j_gene: TRBJ1-2
v_gene: TRBV19
d_gene: -
CDR3aa: CASSIGPPGPSGGYTF
CDR3nt: TGTGCCAGTAGTATAGGGCCGCCAGGGCCGTCTGGTGGCTACACCTTC

abundance: few
j_gene: TRBJ2-7
v_gene: TRBV7-9
d_gene: -
CDR3aa: CASSERLGRFHEQYF
CDR3nt: TGTGCCAGCAGCGAGCGACTGGGCAGGTTCCACGAGCAGTACTTC

abundance: -
j_gene: TRBJ2-5
v_gene: TRBV6-1
d_gene: -
CDR3aa: CASSEWVQETQYF
CDR3nt: TGTGCCAGCAGTGAGTGGGTCCAAGAGACCCAGTACTTC

abundance: once
j_gene: TRBJ2-4
v_gene: TRBV27
d_gene: -
CDR3aa: CASSIMGPNEQYF
CDR3nt: TGTGCCAGCAGTATTATGGGACCTAATGAGCAGTACTTC

abundance: -
j_gene: TRBJ1-1
v_gene: TRBV20-1
d_gene: -
CDR3aa: CSARLGDLTEAFF
CDR3nt: TGCAGTGCTAGATTGGGGGATTTAACTGAAGCTTTCTTT

abundance: many
j_gene: TRBJ2-7
v_gene: TRBV12-3/TRBV12-4
d_gene: -
CDR3aa: CASSFGETYEQYF
CDR3nt: TGTGCCAGCAGTTTCGGCGAGACCTACGAGCAGTACTTC

abundance: few
j_gene: TRBJ2-7
v_gene: TRBV11-2
d_gene: -
CDR3aa: CASSLVLVSYEQYF
CDR3nt: TGTGCCAGCAGCTTAGTACTAGTGAGCTACGAGCAGTACTTC

abundance: -
j_gene: TRBJ1-1
v_gene: TRBV7-9
d_gene: -
CDR3aa: CASRVGGGTEAFF
CDR3nt: TGTGCCAGCAGAGTTGGGGGAGGTACTGAAGCTTTCTTT

abundance: many
j_gene: TRBJ2-5
v_gene: TRBV12-3/TRBV12-4
d_gene: -
CDR3aa: CASRPRDRGETQYF
CDR3nt: TGTGCCAGCAGGCCCCGGGACCGGGGAGAGACCCAGTACTTC

abundance: -
j_gene: TRBJ2-6
v_gene: TRBV5-1
d_gene: -
CDR3aa: CASSSVPSGATVLTF
CDR3nt: TGCGCCAGCAGTTCGGTTCCCTCTGGGGCCACCGTCCTGACTTTC

abundance: -
j_gene: TRBJ2-1
v_gene: TRBV5-5
d_gene: TRBD1
CDR3aa: CASSLVAGQGDNEQFF
CDR3nt: TGTGCCAGCAGCTTAGTCGCGGGACAGGGGGACAATGAGCAGTTCTTC

abundance: -
j_gene: TRBJ2-5
v_gene: TRBV6-2/TRBV6-3
d_gene: -
CDR3aa: CASRKNVGGEQETQYF
CDR3nt: TGTGCCAGCAGAAAAAACGTCGGGGGAGAACAAGAGACCCAGTACTTC

abundance: few
j_gene: TRBJ1-1
v_gene: TRBV3-1
d_gene: -
CDR3aa: CASSQEWGGARTEAFF
CDR3nt: TGTGCCAGCAGCCAAGAATGGGGAGGGGCGCGGACTGAAGCTTTCTTT

abundance: -
j_gene: TRBJ1-4
v_gene: TRBV6-5
d_gene: -
CDR3aa: CASSYSAGDNEKLFF
CDR3nt: TGTGCCAGCAGTTACTCGGCAGGGGATAATGAAAAACTGTTTTTT

abundance: few
j_gene: TRBJ2-1
v_gene: TRBV7-2
d_gene: TRBD2
CDR3aa: CASSSLTSGIRNEQFF
CDR3nt: TGTGCCAGCAGCTCCCTGACTAGCGGGATACGTAATGAGCAGTTCTTC

abundance: many
j_gene: TRBJ2-1
v_gene: TRBV12-3/TRBV12-4
d_gene: TRBD2
CDR3aa: CASSPGTSGGPNEQFF
CDR3nt: TGTGCCAGCAGTCCCGGGACTAGCGGAGGCCCCAATGAGCAGTTCTTC